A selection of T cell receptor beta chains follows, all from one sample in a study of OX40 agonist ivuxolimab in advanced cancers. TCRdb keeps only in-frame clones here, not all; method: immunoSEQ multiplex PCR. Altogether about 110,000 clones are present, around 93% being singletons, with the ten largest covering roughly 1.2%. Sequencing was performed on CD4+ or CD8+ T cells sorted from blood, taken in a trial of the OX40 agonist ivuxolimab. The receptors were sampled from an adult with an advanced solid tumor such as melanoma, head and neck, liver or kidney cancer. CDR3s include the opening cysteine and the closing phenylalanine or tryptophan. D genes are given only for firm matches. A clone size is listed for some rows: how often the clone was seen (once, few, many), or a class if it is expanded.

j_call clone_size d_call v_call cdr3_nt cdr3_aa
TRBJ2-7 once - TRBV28 TGTGCCAGCAGTTTAGGTTTAAAGGGCCAAAGGTTGGAGCAGTACTTC CASSLGLKGQRLEQYF
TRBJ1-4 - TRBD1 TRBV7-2 TGTGCCAGCAGTAAATCGGGACAGGGTGGTTCTCAAAAACTGTTTTTT CASSKSGQGGSQKLFF
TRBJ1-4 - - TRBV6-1 TGTGCCAGCAGTGAGGGGGTTGGCTCTCGGAAACTGTTTTTT CASSEGVGSRKLFF
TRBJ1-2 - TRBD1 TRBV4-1 TGCGCCAGCAGCCCCAGGACAGGGAGCCAAGCTAACTATGGCTACACCTTC CASSPRTGSQANYGYTF
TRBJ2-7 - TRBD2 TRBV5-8 TGTGCCAGCAGCTCCTCGACAGGGACTAGCGGGAATCTTCGCGAGCAGTACTTC CASSSSTGTSGNLREQYF
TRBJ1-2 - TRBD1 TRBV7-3 TGTGCCAGCAGCTTCGGACAGGGTAGGAATGGCTACACCTTC CASSFGQGRNGYTF
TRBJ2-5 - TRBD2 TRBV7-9 TGTGCCAGCAGCCCCGCGGGGGTCCAGTCAGAGACCCAGTACTTC CASSPAGVQSETQYF
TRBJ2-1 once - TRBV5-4 TGTGCCAGCAGCTTAGGTGGAAGCTCCTACAATGAGCAGTTCTTC CASSLGGSSYNEQFF
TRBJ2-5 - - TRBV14 TGTGCCAGCAGCCCGGTATGGACTGGCGAAGAGACCCAGTACTTC CASSPVWTGEETQYF
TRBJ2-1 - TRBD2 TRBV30 TGTGCCTGGCATAGAGTGGGGACTAGAAAGTTCTTC CAWHRVGTRKFF
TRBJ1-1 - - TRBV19 TGTGCCAGTAGTATCGAGGCGGGAACGAACACTGAAGCTTTCTTT CASSIEAGTNTEAFF
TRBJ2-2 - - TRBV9 TGTGCCAGCAGCGTCTATTCAGAGGGAACCGGGGAGCTGTTTTTT CASSVYSEGTGELFF
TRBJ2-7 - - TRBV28 TGTGCCAGCAGTTTAGGATCAGGGTTTGGCGAGCAGTACTTC CASSLGSGFGEQYF
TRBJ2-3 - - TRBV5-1 TGCGCCAGCAGCCTGTATGAAATCACAGATACGCAGTATTTT CASSLYEITDTQYF
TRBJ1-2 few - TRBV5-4 TGTGCCAGCAGCGCGATCGATCGGAAACACTATGGCTACACCTTC CASSAIDRKHYGYTF
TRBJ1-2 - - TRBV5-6 TGTGCCAGCAGCTTGGACAGATACTATGGCTACACCTTC CASSLDRYYGYTF
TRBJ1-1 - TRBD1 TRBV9 TGTGCCAGCAGCCACTTGGACAGGCTGAACACTGAAGCTTTCTTT CASSHLDRLNTEAFF
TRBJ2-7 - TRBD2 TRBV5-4 TGTGCCAGCAGCCCCCCCGGAGCGGGACCTCCCTACGAGCAGTACTTC CASSPPGAGPPYEQYF
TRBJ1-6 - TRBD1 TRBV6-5 TGTGCCAGCAGTCAGGGGGACAGGGCTAATTCACCCCTCCACTTT CASSQGDRANSPLHF
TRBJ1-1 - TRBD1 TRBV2 TGTGCCAGCAGTGAAGCCCCCCGGGACAGAAACACTGAAGCTTTCTTT CASSEAPRDRNTEAFF
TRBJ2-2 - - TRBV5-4 TGTGCCAGCAGCTTGCGGGGGAACACCGGGGAGCTGTTTTTT CASSLRGNTGELFF
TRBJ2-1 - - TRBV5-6 TGTGCCAGCAGCTGGGGGGACCTCTACAATGAGCAGTTCTTC CASSWGDLYNEQFF
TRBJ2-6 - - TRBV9 TGTGCCAGCAGCGTTCAGGGCCCAACACCCTCCTCTGGGGCCAACGTCCTGACTTTC CASSVQGPTPSSGANVLTF
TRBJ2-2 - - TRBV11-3 TGTGCCAGCAGCTCATGGGTGGGGGAGCTGTTTTTT CASSSWVGELFF
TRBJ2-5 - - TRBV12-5 TGTGCTAGTGGTGGACAAGAGACCCAGTACTTC CASGGQETQYF
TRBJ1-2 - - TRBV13 TGTGCCAGCAGCTCAACCAGTCTCTATGGCTACACCTTC CASSSTSLYGYTF
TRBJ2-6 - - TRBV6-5 TGTGCCAGCAGGACTAAGGGGGCTGGGGCCAACGTCCTGACTTTC CASRTKGAGANVLTF
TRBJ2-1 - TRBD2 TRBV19 TGTGCCAGTAGTTCGGCTGAACTAGCGGGAGCCGGTGAGCAGTTCTTC CASSSAELAGAGEQFF
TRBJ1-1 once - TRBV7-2 TGTGCCAGCAGCTTGATGGGCGGTAACACTGAAGCTTTCTTT CASSLMGGNTEAFF
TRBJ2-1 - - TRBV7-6 TGTGCCAGCAGTACCGACAGGGGAACAGCGGGAGGTAATGAGCAGTTCTTC CASSTDRGTAGGNEQFF
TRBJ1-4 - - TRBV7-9 TGTGCCAGCAGCTCCGGGGGGAATGAAAAACTGTTTTTT CASSSGGNEKLFF
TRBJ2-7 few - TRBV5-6 TGTGCCAGCAGCTTGGTGGACAGCTCCTACGAGCAGTACTTC CASSLVDSSYEQYF
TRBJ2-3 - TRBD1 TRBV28 TGTGCCAGCAGGACCGGGACAGGCACAGATACGCAGTATTTT CASRTGTGTDTQYF
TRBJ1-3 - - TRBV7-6 TGTGCCAGCAGCAAGACCGGGACACTCGGAAACACCATATATTTT CASSKTGTLGNTIYF
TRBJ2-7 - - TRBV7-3 TGTGCCAGCAGCTTATACCCGATCGGGGAGCAGTACTTC CASSLYPIGEQYF
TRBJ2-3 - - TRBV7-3 TGTGCCAGCAGCCCCCAGGGGGATACGCAGTATTTT CASSPQGDTQYF
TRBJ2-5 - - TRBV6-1 TGTGCCAGCAGTGAAGGTTGGGGGATCCAAGAGACCCAGTACTTC CASSEGWGIQETQYF
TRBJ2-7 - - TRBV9 TGTGCCAGCAGCGAGGGGGACAACGAGGCTATCGAGCAGTACTTC CASSEGDNEAIEQYF
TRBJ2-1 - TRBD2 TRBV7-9 TGTGCCAGCAGCTTAGCGAGACTAGCGGGGGCCTACAATGAGCAGTTCTTC CASSLARLAGAYNEQFF
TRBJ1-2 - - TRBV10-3 TGTGCCATCAGTGAGTCGAGGGATATTTATGGCTACACCTTC CAISESRDIYGYTF
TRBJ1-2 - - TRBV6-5 TGTGCCAGCAGTTACTCGAAAAACGGGGACTATGGCTACACCTTC CASSYSKNGDYGYTF
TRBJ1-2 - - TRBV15 TGTGCCACCAGCCATCGGACAGCCGACTATGGCTACACCTTC CATSHRTADYGYTF
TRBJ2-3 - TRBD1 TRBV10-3 TGTGCCATCAGGCCGCGGGAAGGACAGGGACCAGATACGCAGTATTTT CAIRPREGQGPDTQYF
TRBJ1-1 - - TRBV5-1 TGCGCCAGCAGCCCCGGGGGTGGGGATGGCACTGAAGCTTTCTTT CASSPGGGDGTEAFF
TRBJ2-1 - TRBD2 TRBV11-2 TGTGCCAGCAGCGGACCGGGACTAGGATATGAGCAGTTCTTC CASSGPGLGYEQFF
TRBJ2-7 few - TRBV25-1 TGTGCCAGCAGTGAATTACCTAACTACGAGCAGTACTTC CASSELPNYEQYF
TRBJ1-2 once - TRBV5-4 TGTGCCAGCAGCTTGCCAGGAAGCGGTGGCTACACCTTC CASSLPGSGGYTF
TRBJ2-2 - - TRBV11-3 TGTGCCAGCCGTCTCATGGGCAACACCGGGGAGCTGTTTTTT CASRLMGNTGELFF